A single sample gave rise to the 24 T cell receptor beta chains below, sequenced in a study of radiation and T cells in renal cell carcinoma. TCRdb's table, derived via immunoSEQ multiplex PCR, lists solely in-frame clones and lacks some. The sample shows under 150,000 clones, roughly four fifths of them seen only once. Sample time point: blood 2 weeks post-SBRT. Documented treatment: 15 Gy SBRT to primary tumor, nephrectomy 4 weeks later. Source: blood, taken from a patient whose treatment included radiotherapy and nephrectomy. These receptors came from a woman in her sixties with renal cell carcinoma.

The rearrangement joins TRBV5-4 to TRBJ1-1; TRBD1 might be the D (5 bases). CDR1 is SGHNT, CDR2 YYREEE, per germline (reference sequence). V lost 1 base to trimming and J lost 11 bases, with 9 bases between them. This CDR3 is built from 11 residues. CDR3 sequence: CASSLWGTAFF. CDR3 DNA: TGTGCCAGCAGCTTGTGGGGGACCGCTTTCTTT.

This clone has only one observation. The chain employs TRBV2 and TRBJ2-6; D is perhaps TRBD1 (6 bases). The length of the CDR3 is 22 residues. Trimming cost V 6 bases and J 0 bases, with 30 bases left between them. Looked up from germline, CDR1 is SNHLY and CDR2 is FYNNEI. The CDR3 coding sequence is TGTGCCAGCAGGGGGCTTATCCGGGGACAAGTGCTGACAAACTCTGGGGCCAACGTCCTGACTTTC. It is translated as CASRGLIRGQVLTNSGANVLTF.

This clone showed up just once. The chain uses TRBV2 and TRBJ1-4; 7 bases match TRBD1. V shed 5 bases and J 4 bases; nucleotides not matched to a gene: 7. The CDR3 contains 15 residues. Germline loops: CDR1 SNHLY, CDR2 FYNNEI. CDR3 nucleotide sequence: TGTGCCAGCAGTCCACAGGGGCGGAATAATGAAAAACTGTTTTTT. It codes for CASSPQGRNNEKLFF.

V usage is TRBV7-3 and J usage is TRBJ2-5; 8 bases are shared with TRBD1. This CDR3 region has 13 residues. Per the germline V gene, CDR1 is SGHTA and CDR2 is FQGTGA. V was pared by 4 bases and J by 6 bases, with 4 bases of the junction left unmatched. CDR3 nucleotides: TGTGCCAGCAGCTCCGACAGGGGACAGACCCAGTACTTC. Translating it yields CASSSDRGQTQYF.

V and J are TRBV9 and TRBJ2-7, with D unresolved. The CDR3 is 14 residues long. Germline loops: CDR1 SGDLS, CDR2 YYNGEE. The V end was cut by 0 bases, the J end by 0 bases, with 7 bases between. For the CDR3, the DNA is TGTGCCAGCAGCGTAGGGCTTCGCTCCTACGAGCAGTACTTC. This gives the protein CASSVGLRSYEQYF.

As DNA, the CDR3 is TGCAGTGCTACCGAGGGGGCTGAAGCTTTCTTT. This gives the protein CSATEGAEAFF. The rearrangement links TRBV20-1 to TRBJ1-1; TRBD1 might be the D (6 bases). This CDR3 is 11 amino acids long. CDR1 and CDR2 from the germline V gene are DFQATT and SNEGSKA (reference sequence). V was shortened by 4 bases and J by 6 bases, with 9 bases between the two germline ends.

V gene TRBV5-5 combines with J gene TRBJ2-3, with TRBD1 matching 8 bases. Unmatched junction bases numbered 8, after V lost 4 bases and J lost 7 bases. Germline V gene sequence: CDR1 SGHKS, CDR2 YYEKEE (reference sequence). The CDR3 has 14 residues. The CDR3 loop reads CASSVAGGANTQYF. Written as DNA, the CDR3 is TGTGCCAGCAGCGTAGCAGGGGGCGCGAATACGCAGTATTTT.

The chain combines TRBV4-1 with TRBJ2-7; possible D gene TRBD2, 5 bases. Germline CDR1 reads MGHRA; CDR2 reads YSYEKL. The CDR3 sequence is 15 residues long. Trimming shortened V by 4 bases and J by 3 bases, and 16 bases separated the two germline ends. The CDR3 DNA is TGCGCCAGCAGCCTAGGCCCAACGGGGATCTACGAGCAGTACTTC. Protein: CASSLGPTGIYEQYF.

The J gene is TRBJ2-3, the V gene TRBV2, with 7 bases fitting TRBD2. The CDR3 is 11 amino acids. Germline V gives CDR1 SNHLY, CDR2 FYNNEI. Here the CDR3 reads CGCGSGDTQYF. CDR3 nucleotide sequence: TGTGGTTGCGGGAGCGGGGATACGCAGTATTTT.

This sequence joins TRBV6-5 and TRBJ1-2, with D uncertain. The CDR3 loop spans 11 amino acids. V was trimmed by 7 bases and J by 5 bases, leaving 8 bases between them. Germline V gene sequence: CDR1 MNHEY, CDR2 SVGAGI. The chain's CDR3 is CASTDLYGYTF. CDR3 coding DNA: TGTGCCAGCACTGATCTTTATGGCTACACCTTC.

This clone showed up just a few times. The V call is TRBV7-9, the J call TRBJ1-5; no clear D. Per the germline V gene, CDR1 is SEHNR and CDR2 is FQNEAQ (reference sequence). This CDR3 spans 13 amino acids. V lost 5 bases and J lost 7, with 12 bases in between. The CDR3, as DNA: TGTGCCAGCAGCCCTCCATCCGGACAGCCCCAGCATTTT. Translating it yields CASSPPSGQPQHF.

The chain is built from TRBV9 and TRBJ1-2; 11 bases line up with TRBD1. Trimming took 3 bases from V and 7 from J; bases not matched to a gene: 14. CDR1 SGDLS and CDR2 YYNGEE come from the germline V gene. The CDR3 extends over 17 amino acids. This chain's CDR3 is CASSGGRTGGLGGGYTF. The DNA for the CDR3 is TGTGCCAGCAGCGGCGGGAGGACAGGGGGCCTAGGGGGTGGCTACACCTTC.

This clone is a singleton in its sample. This sequence joins TRBV19 and TRBJ1-4; maybe TRBD1 (5 bases). Germline V gives CDR1 LNHDA, CDR2 SQIVND (reference sequence). CDR3 length: 14 amino acids. Trimming took 7 bases from V and 8 from J, leaving 17 bases between them. For the CDR3, the DNA is TGTGCCAGTAAGCCCCAGGGCGGGGAAGAAAAACTGTTTTTT. Residues: CASKPQGGEEKLFF. Complete variable domain (other parts from reference TRBV19 and TRBJ1-4): DGGITQSPKYLFRKEGQNVTLSCEQNLNHDAMYWYRQDPGQGLRLIYYSQIVNDFQKGDIAEGYSVSREKKESFPLTVTSAQKNPTAFYLCASKPQGGEEKLFFGSGTQLSVL.

V usage is TRBV7-2 and J usage is TRBJ1-1; D not resolved. The CDR3 is made up of 10 amino acids. V was cut by 3 bases and J by 10 bases, with 6 bases left in between. CDR1 and CDR2 from the germline V gene are SGHTA and FQGNSA. The CDR3 loop reads CASSLGGAFF. The CDR3 region has the DNA TGTGCCAGCAGCTTGGGCGGAGCTTTCTTT.

The CDR3 sequence: CASSQEQGQHYGYTF. The CDR3 DNA sequence: TGTGCCAGCAGCCAAGAACAAGGGCAGCACTATGGCTACACCTTC. The V and J genes are TRBV4-2 and TRBJ1-2; D gene uncertain. The CDR3 has 15 amino acids. Looked up from germline, CDR1 is LGHNA and CDR2 is YNFKEQ. V was trimmed by 0 bases and J by 3 bases, leaving 11 bases between them.

This chain connects TRBV18 to TRBJ2-7; D is undetermined. Trimming removed 2 bases from V and 1 base from J, with 9 bases in between. CDR3 size: 14 residues. Germline values: CDR1 KGHSH, CDR2 LQKENI. CDR3: CASSPFSGSYEQYF. DNA for the CDR3: TGTGCCAGCTCACCATTTTCGGGTTCCTACGAGCAGTACTTC.

This sequence joins TRBV27 and TRBJ1-6; D call uncertain. Between the trimmed V and J ends, which lost 8 bases and 10 bases, there was a span of 21 bases. The germline gives CDR1 MNHEY, CDR2 SMNVEV (reference sequence). There are 15 residues in the CDR3. The CDR3 DNA reads TGTGCCAGCGATGCCACCAAGAGGTCAGGATCACCCCTCCACTTT. This sequence encodes CASDATKRSGSPLHF.

As for this clone: The identical CDR3 is also encoded by other nucleotide sequences in the sample. The chain links TRBV4-1 to TRBJ2-7; 12 bases fit TRBD1. The CDR3 is 15 residues long. Looked up from germline, CDR1 is MGHRA and CDR2 is YSYEKL. The ends lost 1 base at V and 3 bases at J; junction bases unmatched: 1. The CDR3 coding sequence is TGCGCCAGCAGCCAAGGGGACAGGGGGCTCTACGAGCAGTACTTC. Protein product: CASSQGDRGLYEQYF.

The DNA of the CDR3 is TGTGCCAGCTCATTACGGGGGAGTCCTAGCACAGATACGCAGTATTTT. This gives the protein CASSLRGSPSTDTQYF. The V call is TRBV2, the J call TRBJ2-3; perhaps TRBD2 as D (6 bases). Trimming shortened V by 8 bases and J by 0 bases, and 18 bases separated the two germline ends. CDR3 length: 16 residues. CDR1 is SNHLY, CDR2 FYNNEI, per germline.

This clone was counted a single time. The CDR3 is CASSVRDRTDTQYF. CDR3 DNA: TGTGCCAGCAGCGTGAGGGACAGAACAGATACGCAGTATTTT. The gene calls are TRBV9 and TRBJ2-3, with TRBD1 matching over 7 bases. The CDR3 has 14 amino acids. Trimming cost V 2 bases and J 3 bases; bases outside gene matches: 3. Germline lookup yields CDR1 SGDLS and CDR2 YYNGEE.

The V gene is TRBV5-6, the J gene TRBJ2-3; D is unresolved. This CDR3 is built from 12 residues. Trimming cost V 5 bases and J 6 bases, with 10 bases left between them. Germline CDR1 reads SGHDT; CDR2 reads YYEEEE. CDR3 residues: CASRRLPDTQYF. The CDR3 nucleotides read TGTGCCAGCAGAAGACTCCCGGATACGCAGTATTTT. Looking up the rest from reference TRBV5-6 and TRBJ2-3 gives the full variable domain: DAGVTQSPTHLIKTRGQQVTLRCSPKSGHDTVSWYQQALGQGPQFIFQYYEEEERQRGNFPDRFSGHQFPNYSSELNVNALLLGDSALYLCASRRLPDTQYFGPGTRLTVL.

The J gene is TRBJ2-7, the V gene TRBV27, with 8 bases identical to TRBD1. Per germline, CDR1 MNHEY and CDR2 SMNVEV (reference sequence). V gave up 2 bases and J gave up 3 bases; unmatched junction bases: 6. This CDR3 is 15 amino acids long. The CDR3, as DNA: TGTGCCAGCAGTTTAGCGCCCGGACAGGGCTACGAGCAGTACTTC. It translates to CASSLAPGQGYEQYF.

The chain couples TRBV18 to TRBJ1-6; tentatively, D is TRBD1 (5 bases). V was cut by 3 bases and J by 4 bases, with 10 bases left in between. This CDR3 has 15 amino acids. Germline loops: CDR1 KGHSH, CDR2 LQKENI. The chain's CDR3 is CASSPGDSYNSPLHF. The CDR3 coding sequence is TGTGCCAGCTCACCGGGTGACAGTTATAATTCACCCCTCCACTTT. Combining the CDR3 with reference TRBV18 and TRBJ1-6 gives the whole variable domain NAGVMQNPRHLVRRRGQEARLRCSPMKGHSHVYWYRQLPEEGLKFMVYLQKENIIDESGMPKERFSAEFPKEGPSILRIQQVVRGDSAAYFCASSPGDSYNSPLHFGNGTRLTVT.

This chain connects TRBV10-3 to TRBJ1-6, with D unclear. Germline loops: CDR1 ENHRY, CDR2 SYGVKD. Trimming took 9 bases from V and 5 from J, leaving 11 bases between them. This CDR3 comprises 13 residues. Here the CDR3 reads CAIRASNNSPLHF. CDR3 coding DNA: TGTGCCATACGGGCCAGCAATAATTCACCCCTCCACTTT.